This entry concerns a single T cell receptor (beta chain). Its antigen is unidentified. The record originates from a study of shared clonotypes between healthy human individuals. Findings and limits, study-wide: Lower generation probabilities were found for non-shared clonotypes than for those shared by all four donors.

Germline V gene sequence: CDR1 GTSNPN, CDR2 SVGIG (reference sequence). The CDR3 runs to 15 residues. The germline V and J ends were trimmed by 0 bases and 0 bases, with 9 bases remaining between them. Naive CD8 cells were CD45RO-negative, positively selected for CCR7, excluding terminally differentiated effector memory CD45RA+ cells. Sequenced by immunoSEQ multiplex PCR; TCRdb stores in-frame clones only, minus some. This sample has around 2,000,000 clones; 90% to 95% occur once, and the top ten carry 1.5% to 2%. Sequencing was performed on naive CD8+ T cells from PBMCs. This sequence originates from a man aged 18 to 29 in good health. Some clones in this sample may be carry-over from other donors' samples. The genes are TRBV30 and TRBJ2-1; the D is unclear. The CDR3 coding sequence is TGTGCCTGGAGTGTATCCCATACCTCCTACAATGAGCAGTTCTTC. It translates to CAWSVSHTSYNEQFF. The entire variable domain, with the rest obtained from reference TRBV30 and TRBJ2-1, is as follows: SQTIHQWPATLVQPVGSPLSLECTVEGTSNPNLYWYRQAAGRGLQLLFYSVGIGQISSEVPQNLSASRPQDRQFILSSKKLLLSDSGFYLCAWSVSHTSYNEQFFGPGTRLTVL.